This paragraph covers one T cell receptor beta chain sequence. Its antigen remains unknown. V lost 5 bases to trimming and J lost 3 bases, with 13 bases between them. The CDR3 totals 15 residues. The germline CDR1 and CDR2 sequences are SEHNR and FQNEAQ (reference sequence). These data come from a study of blood T cells in healthy people across ages. Regarding the study as a whole: No conclusive comparison of naive versus antigen-experienced cells was possible with unsorted PBMCs.

Then a second PCR, running roughly 7 to 11 cycles, was carried out with a sample-barcoded 5' primer and a J-beta primer mix. TCRdb analysed the 5' RACE reads with MiXCR anew, one entry per CDR3 protein. This table holds about 640,000 distinct CDR3 sequences, 45% to 65% found once. The V and J genes are TRBV7-9 and TRBJ2-2; D assignment may be TRBD1 or TRBD2 (5 bases each). This TCR was sampled from a man aged 60 to 75 in good health. The sequencing input was blood. Here the CDR3 reads CASSLGPLDTGELFF. CDR3 coding DNA: TGTGCCAGCAGCCTGGGACCCTTAGACACCGGGGAGCTGTTTTTT. Looking up the rest from reference TRBV7-9 and TRBJ2-2 gives the full variable domain: DTGVSQNPRHKITKRGQNVTFRCDPISEHNRLYWYRQTLGQGPEFLTYFQNEAQLEKSRLLSDRFSAERPKGSFSTLEIQRTEQGDSAMYLCASSLGPLDTGELFFGEGSRLTVL.